This T cell receptor (beta chain) was found in a study of blood T cells in healthy people across ages. Study results and limitations: Long-lived donors exceeded aged donors in naive CD4+ cells and diversity. No one knew whether donors had CMV, which possibly confounded expanded clonotype changes.

CDR3 length: 11 residues. With 7 bases removed from V and 5 bases from J, the gap between germline ends came to 9 bases. CDR1 and CDR2 (germline): SQVTM, ANQGSEA. The study drew donors from healthy Caucasian individuals in Russia aged roughly 6 to 100. A second PCR of roughly 7 to 11 cycles used a sample-barcoded 5' primer and a J-beta primer mix. Each cDNA molecule was tagged by a template-switch adaptor with 12 random nucleotides. One entry per CDR3 protein, called by TCRdb with MiXCR from the 5' RACE reads. The repertoire has 850,000 to 1,100,000 distinct CDR3 sequences, around two fifths of them found once; the top ten carry around 14%. This clonotype was observed a handful of times. Its matching antigen is unknown.

This TCR was sampled from a man aged 18-30 years in good health. The sample taken for sequencing was blood. This sequence joins TRBV29-1 and TRBJ2-1; D gene ambiguous. CDR3 in amino acids: CSAESDNEQFF. The CDR3, as DNA: TGCAGCGCCGAAAGCGACAATGAGCAGTTCTTC.